Reported below is one T cell receptor (beta chain). The participants were between roughly 18 and 89 years old and came from roughly 24 US areas. Participant-reported clinical history was the basis for cohort assignment. This record belongs to a study of blood T cell repertoires in COVID-19. Study overall: COVID-19 samples collected from the United States, Italy and Spain covered acute and convalescent phases.

Some clones are missing from TCRdb's copy, which holds only in-frame ones; the method was immunoSEQ multiplex PCR. The repertoire has roughly 200,000 clones, less than 90% of them found once; the top ten carry around 2.9%. With 1 base clipped from V and 4 bases from J, the junction kept 10 bases outside the gene matches. The germline CDR1 and CDR2 sequences are SEHNR and FQNEAQ (reference sequence). This CDR3 has 19 residues. The specimen was PBMCs or T cells enriched from blood (not recorded which). The sequence derives from a woman in her thirties who had been exposed to COVID-19. The chain recombines TRBV7-9 with TRBJ2-1; 13 nucleotides align to TRBD2. CDR3 amino acids: CASSLDGVTSGGNYNEQFF. The CDR3 nucleotides are TGTGCCAGCAGCTTAGATGGAGTGACTAGCGGGGGGAATTACAATGAGCAGTTCTTC.